This section outlines one TCR beta chain sequence together with its context. Its antigen is still unknown. The protocol was immunoSEQ multiplex PCR, while the TCRdb copy is restricted to in-frame clones and leaves out a portion. The sample consists of roughly 50,000 clones, about 83% of them appearing once. The data were obtained in a study of T cell responses to AZD1222 COVID-19 vaccine. Study overall: Second-dose timings of about 4 or about 12 weeks were pooled.

Findings and caveats of the study: Nearly half of spike-specific TCRs reportedly target variant regions that are unmutated in the B.1.351 and B.1.1.7 variants. The donors showed a predominance of white British ancestry and of females, with possible underestimation of clonal diversity.

The CDR3 consists of 16 residues. Germline V CDR1 and CDR2: ENHRY, SYGVKD. Trimming shortened V by 0 bases and J by 6 bases, and 12 bases separated the two germline ends. This clonotype originated in an adult in good health. The gene calls are TRBV10-3 and TRBJ1-6; D is ambiguous. The specimen was peripheral blood, collected on day 0 of AZD1222 vaccination. CDR3: CAISESVGSTNSPLHF. CDR3 in DNA: TGTGCCATCAGTGAGTCTGTCGGCAGTACTAATTCACCCCTCCACTTT.